One and the same sample provided the 17 T cell receptor beta chains below, sequenced in a study of STAT5B mutations in CD4+ large granular lymphocyte leukemia. The table came from immunoSEQ multiplex PCR; TCRdb's copy has only in-frame clones and leaves some out. The table has 20,000 to 25,000 clones, approximately 80% seen once. Sequencing was performed on CD4+ T cells from blood buffy coats. Receptor source: a human donor in good health.

This sequence joins TRBV5-6 and TRBJ1-2, with 12 bases identical to TRBD1. After removal of 2 bases from V and 7 bases from J, the junction contained 15 bases not matched to a gene. Germline V lookup: CDR1 SGHDT, CDR2 YYEEEE. The CDR3 sequence is 18 residues long. This CDR3 is CASSFRRDRGLGGRGYTF. The CDR3 DNA reads TGTGCCAGCAGCTTTAGGCGGGACAGGGGGCTTGGGGGTCGTGGCTACACCTTC.

The CDR3 loop reads CASSVTQDQSPLHF. The DNA of the CDR3 is TGTGCCAGCAGCGTAACACAGGACCAATCACCCCTCCACTTT. V gene TRBV9 combines with J gene TRBJ1-6, with a tentative D call TRBD1 (5 bases). Germline CDR1 reads SGDLS; CDR2 reads YYNGEE. The CDR3 contains 14 residues. Trimming pared 1 base from V and 10 bases from J, leaving 12 bases between.

In this sample, this clone turned up once. The rearrangement uses TRBV6-6 and TRBJ2-2; D might be TRBD1 (5 bases). This CDR3 contains 13 residues. Trimming took 4 bases from V and 6 from J, leaving 9 bases between them. CDR1 MNHNY and CDR2 SVGAGI come from the germline V gene (reference sequence). CDR3 sequence: CASSSTVPGELFF. In nucleotides, the CDR3 is TGTGCCAGCAGTTCGACAGTTCCCGGGGAGCTGTTTTTT.

The genes are TRBV7-2 and TRBJ1-1, with D perhaps matching TRBD1 (5 bases). Germline V gene lookup returns CDR1 SGHTA and CDR2 FQGNSA. The CDR3 length is 15 residues. With 4 bases removed from V and 1 base from J, the gap between germline ends came to 13 bases. The CDR3 coding sequence is TGTGCCAGCAGCTACCAAGGGGCGGGGAACACTGAAGCTTTCTTT. Its protein product is CASSYQGAGNTEAFF.

The chain recombines TRBV5-4 with TRBJ2-3, with 9 nucleotides matching TRBD1. V gave up 3 bases and J gave up 4 bases; unmatched junction bases: 12. This CDR3 is built from 17 residues. Germline CDR1 reads SGHNT; CDR2 reads YYREEE (reference sequence). The CDR3 nucleotides read TGTGCCAGCAGCTCCGACATCATACAGGGGGCCGCAGATACGCAGTATTTT. The encoded protein is CASSSDIIQGAADTQYF.

The chain employs TRBV25-1 and TRBJ2-3; the match to TRBD2 covers 10 bases. The V and J ends lost 4 bases and 6 bases, in that order; junction bases with no gene match: 13. The CDR3 loop spans 17 amino acids. Germline assignment: CDR1 MGHDK and CDR2 SYGVNS. CDR3: CASSGQRTSGGLDTQYF. In DNA form, the CDR3 reads TGTGCCAGCAGTGGACAACGGACTAGCGGAGGGTTGGATACGCAGTATTTT. Complete variable domain (other parts from reference TRBV25-1 and TRBJ2-3): EADIYQTPRYLVIGTGKKITLECSQTMGHDKMYWYQQDPGMELHLIHYSYGVNSTEKGDLSSESTVSRIRTEHFPLTLESARPSHTSQYLCASSGQRTSGGLDTQYFGPGTRLTVL.

V usage is TRBV7-2 and J usage is TRBJ2-3; the D is unclear. Trimming cost V 7 bases and J 1 base, with 15 bases left between them. The CDR3 sequence is 15 residues long. Germline V gene sequence: CDR1 SGHTA, CDR2 FQGNSA. The CDR3 region has the DNA TGTGCCAGCACCCCGGCGAAATTGGGCACAGATACGCAGTATTTT. Its translation: CASTPAKLGTDTQYF.

V is TRBV7-2 and J is TRBJ1-5, with D possibly matching TRBD1 (6 bases). The length of the CDR3 is 16 residues. The V gene's germline CDR1 is SGHTA and CDR2 FQGNSA. Trimming pared 6 bases from V and 2 bases from J, leaving 17 bases between. The CDR3 DNA reads TGTGCCAGCAGTCTAAAGGGGGTGGGGGGCAATCAGCCCCAGCATTTT. This gives the protein CASSLKGVGGNQPQHF.

This chain connects TRBV2 to TRBJ2-5; 10 bases are shared with TRBD1. Germline-derived CDR1 and CDR2 are SNHLY and FYNNEI. This CDR3 region has 14 residues. J was trimmed by 5 bases and V by 5 bases; bases with no gene match: 5. The CDR3 reads CASSSDRGSETQYF. For the CDR3, the DNA is TGTGCCAGCAGTTCGGACAGGGGGTCGGAGACCCAGTACTTC.

This chain connects TRBV7-6 to TRBJ2-5; no firm D call. The CDR3 runs to 16 residues. Per the germline V gene, CDR1 is SGHVS and CDR2 is FNYEAQ. Deletions cut 3 bases from V and 1 base from J, with 15 bases between. CDR3 region: CASSFREESFQETQYF. The CDR3 DNA is TGTGCCAGCAGCTTCCGAGAGGAGTCCTTCCAAGAGACCCAGTACTTC.

V gene TRBV6-4 combines with J gene TRBJ2-7, with 7 bases identical to TRBD2. The CDR3 sequence is 16 residues long. V dropped 2 bases and J dropped 2; count of bases not matched to a gene: 9. The germline V gene encodes CDR1 MRHNA and CDR2 SNTAGT. CDR3 in amino acids: CASSDPLVGGPYEQYF. The CDR3 coding sequence is TGTGCCAGCAGTGACCCCCTGGTGGGAGGGCCCTACGAGCAGTACTTC.

The J gene is TRBJ2-3, the V gene TRBV7-8, with D hard to call. Germline-derived CDR1 and CDR2 are SGHVS and FQNEAQ. The V end lost 5 bases, the J end lost 6 bases, and 9 bases lay between the germline ends. The CDR3 has 12 residues. In nucleotides, the CDR3 is TGTGCCAGCAGCCCTTTGAGGGATACGCAGTATTTT. This gives the protein CASSPLRDTQYF.

The J gene is TRBJ2-7, the V gene TRBV5-6, with TRBD2 identical over 7 bases. Per germline, CDR1 SGHDT and CDR2 YYEEEE. The V segment lost 4 bases and the J segment 7 bases; nucleotides outside the gene matches: 14. The CDR3 sequence is 15 residues long. CDR3 amino acids: CASSPGLAVTTEQYF. CDR3 nucleotides: TGTGCCAGCAGCCCGGGTCTAGCGGTTACAACGGAGCAGTACTTC.

The J gene is TRBJ2-1, the V gene TRBV2; 8 bases are shared with TRBD2. V lost 10 bases, J lost 5 bases, and 13 bases stayed unmatched. Germline lookup yields CDR1 SNHLY and CDR2 FYNNEI. This CDR3 spans 15 amino acids. The chain's CDR3 is CATRGAGGWHNEQFF. CDR3 bases: TGTGCCACCCGTGGGGCGGGAGGTTGGCACAATGAGCAGTTCTTC.

The V call is TRBV2, the J call TRBJ1-1; D gene unclear. V shed 0 bases and J shed 11 bases, with 16 bases lying between them. The CDR3 extends over 14 amino acids. Germline CDR1 reads SNHLY; CDR2 reads FYNNEI. CDR3: CASSEASVRNIAFF. As DNA, the CDR3 is TGTGCCAGCAGTGAAGCCTCAGTTCGGAACATTGCTTTCTTT. The whole variable domain, remainder taken from reference TRBV2 and TRBJ1-1, is EPEVTQTPSHQVTQMGQEVILRCVPISNHLYFYWYRQILGQKVEFLVSFYNNEISEKSEIFDDQFSVERPDGSNFTLKIRSTKLEDSAMYFCASSEASVRNIAFFGQGTRLTVV.

The chain is built from TRBV10-3 and TRBJ2-5; D remains ambiguous. Germline V CDR1 and CDR2: ENHRY, SYGVKD. Trimming left V 11 bases short and J 4 bases short, with 20 bases between. This CDR3 contains 14 residues. The CDR3 loop reads CAASGPTHSETQYF. The CDR3 nucleotides read TGTGCCGCTTCCGGGCCGACTCACTCAGAGACCCAGTACTTC.

The gene calls are TRBV7-9 and TRBJ1-1, with 8 bases matching TRBD1. Germline V gene lookup returns CDR1 SEHNR and CDR2 FQNEAQ (reference sequence). This CDR3 comprises 13 residues. Losses at the gene ends were 2 bases for V and 5 bases for J; bases not matched to a gene: 1. This CDR3 is CASSLRDRTEAFF. DNA for the CDR3: TGTGCCAGCAGCTTACGGGACAGGACTGAAGCTTTCTTT.